Following are 10 T cell receptor beta chains from one sample sequenced in a study of OX40 agonist ivuxolimab in advanced cancers. Using immunoSEQ multiplex PCR, the repertoire was profiled, and TCRdb retains in-frame clones only, with some absent. The data show under 70,000 clones, roughly 85% seen once. The sample here was CD4+ or CD8+ T cells sorted from blood, taken in a trial of the OX40 agonist ivuxolimab. The receptor source for this set is an adult with an advanced solid tumor such as melanoma, head and neck, liver or kidney cancer.

J is TRBJ2-1 and V is TRBV7-9; D possibly corresponds to TRBD1 (5 bases). The ends were cut back, 3 bases at V and 8 bases at J, with 8 bases in the middle. The CDR3 has 12 amino acids. Germline V gene lookup returns CDR1 SEHNR and CDR2 FQNEAQ (reference sequence). The CDR3 protein is CASSFQGHEQFF. CDR3 nucleotide sequence: TGTGCCAGCAGCTTCCAGGGCCATGAGCAGTTCTTC.

The J gene is TRBJ2-5, the V gene TRBV29-1; tentative D call: TRBD1 (5 bases). The CDR3 contains 13 residues. Germline V lookup: CDR1 SQVTM, CDR2 ANQGSEA. Trimming removed 3 bases at V and 2 bases at J, with 10 bases between. CDR3 region: CSVEATVQETQYF. Here the CDR3 DNA reads TGCAGCGTTGAGGCGACAGTACAAGAGACCCAGTACTTC.

V and J are TRBV15 and TRBJ2-7; 9 bases match TRBD1. The CDR3 runs 14 residues. V shed 0 bases, J shed 9 bases, and the junction held 6 bases outside the gene matches. Germline V gene lookup returns CDR1 LNHNV and CDR2 YYDKDF (reference sequence). CDR3 residues: CATSRETGGVRQYF. CDR3 DNA: TGTGCCACCAGCAGAGAAACAGGGGGCGTGAGGCAGTACTTC.

J is TRBJ1-5 and V is TRBV6-6; TRBD1 aligns across 7 bases. Germline loops: CDR1 MNHNY, CDR2 SVGAGI (reference sequence). This CDR3 contains 12 residues. Germline trimming cut 11 bases from V and 7 bases from J; bases unmatched to any gene: 8. The CDR3, as DNA: TGTGCCCGGGACAGCAAGACACAGCCCCAGCATTTT. This sequence encodes CARDSKTQPQHF.

The genes are TRBV18 and TRBJ1-2, with 7 bases matching TRBD1. Trimming at V came to 3 bases and at J to 1 base, leaving 5 bases not matched to a gene. The CDR3 is 15 residues long. Germline V gene data show CDR1 as KGHSH and CDR2 as LQKENI. CDR3 in amino acids: CASSPLGQDNYGYTF. As DNA, the CDR3 is TGTGCCAGCTCACCCCTCGGACAGGATAACTATGGCTACACCTTC.

This chain uses TRBV7-3 with TRBJ1-1; perhaps TRBD1 as D (5 bases). Trimming took off 5 bases at V and 6 bases at J, with 16 bases between the two ends. Per germline, CDR1 SGHTA and CDR2 FQGTGA. The CDR3 sequence is 14 residues long. The CDR3 loop is CASSQVIRGAEAFF. The CDR3, as DNA: TGTGCCAGCAGCCAAGTCATCCGGGGCGCTGAAGCTTTCTTT. Complete variable domain (other parts from reference TRBV7-3 and TRBJ1-1): GAGVSQTPSNKVTEKGKYVELRCDPISGHTALYWYRQSLGQGPEFLIYFQGTGAADDSGLPNDRFFAVRPEGSVSTLKIQRTERGDSAVYLCASSQVIRGAEAFFGQGTRLTVV.

This clone was picked up a small number of times. V gene TRBV27 combines with J gene TRBJ1-1; no clear D. The CDR3 extends over 13 amino acids. Germline loops: CDR1 MNHEY, CDR2 SMNVEV (reference sequence). Trimming stripped 2 bases from V and 4 bases from J, with 8 bases between. CDR3 DNA sequence: TGTGCCAGCAGTTTAGGGTTCCGCACTGAAGCTTTCTTT. Its protein product is CASSLGFRTEAFF.

The J gene is TRBJ2-1, the V gene TRBV7-9, with D tentatively TRBD1 (6 bases). V gave up 1 base and J gave up 13 bases, with 14 bases separating them. Germline V gene sequence: CDR1 SEHNR, CDR2 FQNEAQ (reference sequence). CDR3 size: 13 residues. The chain's CDR3 is CASSLGQDSDQFF. CDR3 DNA sequence: TGTGCCAGCAGCTTAGGGCAGGACAGTGACCAGTTCTTC.

The chain combines TRBV28 with TRBJ1-6, with TRBD1 matching over 9 bases. V shed 4 bases, J shed 12 bases, and the junction held 7 bases outside the gene matches. The CDR3 extends over 14 amino acids. CDR1 is MDHEN and CDR2 is SYDVKM in the germline V gene. The CDR3 nucleotides are TGTGCCAGCAGTTCCGGGACAGGGCTAGGACCCCTCCACTTT. Translated: CASSSGTGLGPLHF.

The chain recombines TRBV5-5 with TRBJ2-7, with D hard to call. V was trimmed by 0 bases and J by 0 bases, leaving 19 bases between them. CDR3 length: 18 amino acids. The germline gives CDR1 SGHKS, CDR2 YYEKEE (reference sequence). The CDR3 DNA reads as TGTGCCAGCAGCTTGGTCGGGCAGGCGTTTAGGAGCTCCTACGAGCAGTACTTC. The encoded protein is CASSLVGQAFRSSYEQYF.